Detailed here is one T cell receptor (beta chain). Its antigen is as yet unknown. The sample is drawn from a study of T cells in localized non-small cell lung cancer. Data came from immunoSEQ multiplex PCR; TCRdb stores just in-frame clones and leaves some out. Found here are around 100,000 clones, 87% of them singletons; the top ten hold 15%. Germline V lookup: CDR1 SGHRS, CDR2 YFSETQ. The CDR3 contains 14 residues. Losses at the gene ends were 0 bases for V and 5 bases for J; bases not matched to a gene: 5. General study results and limits: Uninvolved adjacent lung had higher T cell clonality than tumor and all other tissues. Multi-region tumor sequencing was not done, so intratumor heterogeneity could not be excluded. There was an association of higher blood T cell density with longer overall survival. Adjacent lung held a median roughly 60 of the top 100 tumor clones.

This receptor was taken from a man between 40 and 70 years old with stage I squamous cell lung carcinoma. The specimen comprised peripheral blood, sampled before any cancer treatment. The chain combines TRBV5-1 with TRBJ2-7; TRBD1 agrees at 7 bases. The CDR3 protein is CASSLEGAANEQYF. CDR3 bases: TGCGCCAGCAGCTTGGAGGGGGCGGCAAACGAGCAGTACTTC.